The sequence of this T cell receptor beta chain was determined in a study of identical twins. Germline values: CDR1 SGHDN, CDR2 FVKESK. The V gene end was trimmed by 5 bases and the J gene end by 6 bases; junction bases not matched to a gene: 6. The CDR3 has 13 amino acids. TCRdb processed the 5' RACE reads anew with MiXCR; each CDR3 protein has one entry. The sample holds around 95,000 distinct CDR3 sequences; roughly 6% are singletons and the top ten take less than 15%. What was sequenced was memory T cells sorted from blood. The rearrangement uses TRBV14 and TRBJ2-7; 8 positions agree with TRBD1. The sequence came from a woman aged 45-59 years in good health. The CDR3 loop reads CASSLQGGTEQYV. The CDR3 DNA is TGTGCCAGCAGCTTACAGGGGGGAACCGAGCAGTACGTC.